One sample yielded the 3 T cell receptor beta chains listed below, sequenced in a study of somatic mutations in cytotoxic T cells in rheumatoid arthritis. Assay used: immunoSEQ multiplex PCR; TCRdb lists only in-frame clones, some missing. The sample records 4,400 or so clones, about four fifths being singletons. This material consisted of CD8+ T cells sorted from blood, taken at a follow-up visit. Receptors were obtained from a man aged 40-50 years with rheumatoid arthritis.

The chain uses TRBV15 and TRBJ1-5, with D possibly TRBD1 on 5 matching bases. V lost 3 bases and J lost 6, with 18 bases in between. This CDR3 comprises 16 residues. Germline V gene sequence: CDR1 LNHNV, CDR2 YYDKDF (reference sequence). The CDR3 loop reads CATSSLIDSSGQPQHF. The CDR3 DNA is TGTGCCACCAGCAGCCTCATCGACAGCTCAGGTCAGCCCCAGCATTTT.

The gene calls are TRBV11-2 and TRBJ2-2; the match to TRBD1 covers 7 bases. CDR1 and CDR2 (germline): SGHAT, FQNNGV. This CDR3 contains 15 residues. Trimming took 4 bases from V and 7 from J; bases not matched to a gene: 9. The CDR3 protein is CASSSHRGPDGELFF. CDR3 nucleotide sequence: TGTGCCAGCAGCTCCCACAGGGGTCCGGACGGGGAGCTGTTTTTT.

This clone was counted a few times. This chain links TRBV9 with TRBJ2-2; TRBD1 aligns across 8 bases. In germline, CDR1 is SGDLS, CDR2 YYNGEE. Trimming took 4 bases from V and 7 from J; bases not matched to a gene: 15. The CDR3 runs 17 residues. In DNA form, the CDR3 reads TGTGCCAGCAGCCTCTTTTCGACAGGGGACTTCGGCGGGGAGCTGTTTTTT. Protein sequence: CASSLFSTGDFGGELFF.